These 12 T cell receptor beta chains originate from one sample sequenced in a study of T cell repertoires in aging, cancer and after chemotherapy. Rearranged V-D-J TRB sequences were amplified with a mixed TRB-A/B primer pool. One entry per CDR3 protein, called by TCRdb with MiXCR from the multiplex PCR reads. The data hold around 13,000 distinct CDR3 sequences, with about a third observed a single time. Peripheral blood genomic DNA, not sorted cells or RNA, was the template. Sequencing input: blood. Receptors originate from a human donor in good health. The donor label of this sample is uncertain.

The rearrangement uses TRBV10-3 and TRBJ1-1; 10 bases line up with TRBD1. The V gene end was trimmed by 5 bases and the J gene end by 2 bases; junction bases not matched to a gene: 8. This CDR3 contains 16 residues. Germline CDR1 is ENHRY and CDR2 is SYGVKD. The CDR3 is CAISTPGQGVNTEAFF. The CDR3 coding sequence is TGTGCCATCAGTACCCCAGGACAGGGGGTCAACACTGAAGCTTTCTTT.

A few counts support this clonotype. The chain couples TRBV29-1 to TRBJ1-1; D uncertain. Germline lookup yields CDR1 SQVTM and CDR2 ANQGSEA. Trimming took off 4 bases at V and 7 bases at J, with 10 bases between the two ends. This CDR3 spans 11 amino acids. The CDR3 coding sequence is TGCAGCGTTGTTTTTGAGGGTGAAGCTTTCTTT. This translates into CSVVFEGEAFF.

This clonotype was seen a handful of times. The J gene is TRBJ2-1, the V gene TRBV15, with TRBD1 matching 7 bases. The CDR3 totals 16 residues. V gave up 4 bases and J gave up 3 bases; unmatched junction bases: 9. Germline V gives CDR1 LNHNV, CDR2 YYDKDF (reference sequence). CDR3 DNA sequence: TGTGCCACCAGCAAATACAGGGGAAGGGACTACAATGAGCAGTTCTTC. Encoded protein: CATSKYRGRDYNEQFF. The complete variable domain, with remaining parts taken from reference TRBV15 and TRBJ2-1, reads DAMVIQNPRYQVTQFGKPVTLSCSQTLNHNVMYWYQQKSSQAPKLLFHYYDKDFNNEADTPDNFQSRRPNTSFCFLDIRSPGLGDTAMYLCATSKYRGRDYNEQFFGPGTRLTVL.

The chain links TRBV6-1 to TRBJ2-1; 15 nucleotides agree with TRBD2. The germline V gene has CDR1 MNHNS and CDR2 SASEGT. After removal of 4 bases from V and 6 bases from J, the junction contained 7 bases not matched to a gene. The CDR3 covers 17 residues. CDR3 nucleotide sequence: TGTGCCAGCAGTGGGACTAGCGGGGGGGCTCTTATCAATGAGCAGTTCTTC. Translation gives CASSGTSGGALINEQFF.

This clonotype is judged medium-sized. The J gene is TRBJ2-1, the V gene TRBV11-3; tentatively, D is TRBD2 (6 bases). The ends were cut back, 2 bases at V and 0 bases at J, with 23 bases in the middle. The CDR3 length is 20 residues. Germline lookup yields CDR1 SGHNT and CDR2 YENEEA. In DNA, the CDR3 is TGTGCCAGCAGCTTATTTCGGAACCGGGGAGGTCGCACCTCCTACAATGAGCAGTTCTTC. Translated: CASSLFRNRGGRTSYNEQFF. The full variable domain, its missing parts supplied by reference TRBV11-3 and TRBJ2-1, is EAGVVQSPRYKIIEKKQPVAFWCNPISGHNTLYWYLQNLGQGPELLIRYENEEAVDDSQLPKDRFSAERLKGVDSTLKIQPAELGDSAVYLCASSLFRNRGGRTSYNEQFFGPGTRLTVL.

The CDR3 DNA reads as TGTGCCAGCAGCCCGCCCCGCCAGGAGACCCAGTACTTC. Translating it yields CASSPPRQETQYF. This chain joins TRBV13 and TRBJ2-5; no clear D. Between the trimmed V and J ends, which lost 5 bases and 5 bases, there was a span of 12 bases. The V gene's germline CDR1 is PRHDT and CDR2 FYEKMQ (reference sequence). The CDR3 contains 13 residues. The whole variable domain, remainder taken from reference TRBV13 and TRBJ2-5, is AAGVIQSPRHLIKEKRETATLKCYPIPRHDTVYWYQQGPGQDPQFLISFYEKMQSDKGSIPDRFSAQQFSDYHSELNMSSLELGDSALYFCASSPPRQETQYFGPGTRLLVL.

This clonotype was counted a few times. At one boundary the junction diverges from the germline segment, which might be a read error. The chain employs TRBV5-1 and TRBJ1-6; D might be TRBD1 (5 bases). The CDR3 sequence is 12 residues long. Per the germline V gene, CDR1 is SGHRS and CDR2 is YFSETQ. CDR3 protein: CASGGSNSPLHF. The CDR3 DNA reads TGTGCCAGCGGGGGGTCTAATTCACCCCTCCACTTT.

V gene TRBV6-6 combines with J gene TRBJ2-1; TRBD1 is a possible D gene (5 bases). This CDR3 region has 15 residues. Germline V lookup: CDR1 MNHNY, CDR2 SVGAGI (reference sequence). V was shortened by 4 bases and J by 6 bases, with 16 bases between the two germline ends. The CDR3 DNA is TGTGCCAGCAGTTTATTGGGGCCAATTCTCAATGAGCAGTTCTTC. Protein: CASSLLGPILNEQFF.

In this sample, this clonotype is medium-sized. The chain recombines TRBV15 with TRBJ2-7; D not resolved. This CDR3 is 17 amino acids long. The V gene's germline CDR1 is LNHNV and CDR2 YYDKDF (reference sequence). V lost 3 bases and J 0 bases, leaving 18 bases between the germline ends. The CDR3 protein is CATSSPSLSTGSYEQYF. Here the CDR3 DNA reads TGTGCCACCAGCAGTCCTTCACTTTCGACGGGCTCCTACGAGCAGTACTTC.

CDR3 in amino acids: CSAVYNSPGLEQYF. CDR3 coding DNA: TGCAGTGCTGTGTATAACTCTCCGGGGCTCGAGCAGTACTTC. The chain couples TRBV20-1 to TRBJ2-7, with D perhaps assigned TRBD1 or TRBD2 (5 bases each). This CDR3 region has 14 residues. The V end lost 5 bases, the J end lost 6 bases, and 20 bases lay between the germline ends. Germline CDR1 reads DFQATT; CDR2 reads SNEGSKA (reference sequence).

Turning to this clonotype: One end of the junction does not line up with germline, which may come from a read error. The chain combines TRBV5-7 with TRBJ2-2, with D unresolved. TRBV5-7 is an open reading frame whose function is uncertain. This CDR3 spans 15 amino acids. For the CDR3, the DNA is TGCGCCAGCAGCTTGTCCGGCAGCCACACCGGGGAGCTGTTTTTT. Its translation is CASSLSGSHTGELFF.

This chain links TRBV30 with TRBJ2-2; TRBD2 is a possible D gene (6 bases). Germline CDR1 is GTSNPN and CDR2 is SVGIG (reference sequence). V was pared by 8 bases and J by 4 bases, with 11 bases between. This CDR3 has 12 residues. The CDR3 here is CAQGGVTGELFF. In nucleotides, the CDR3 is TGTGCCCAAGGCGGGGTCACCGGGGAGCTGTTTTTT.